This T cell receptor (beta chain) emerged from a study of blood T cell repertoires in COVID-19. Methods used by the authors: The assay estimated nucleated cells by amplifying reference gene primers. Clones were sequenced by immunoSEQ multiplex PCR, and TCRdb holds only the in-frame ones, with some missing. V and J calls and clone size are those listed in that table; D and trimming were worked out from the DNA. The sample yields tens of thousands of clones, more than 75% seen once. Germline CDR1 is SQVTM and CDR2 is ANQGSEA. Trimming took 5 bases from V and 7 from J; bases not matched to a gene: 13. The CDR3 consists of 14 residues.

The sample consisted of peripheral blood. The V gene is TRBV29-1, the J gene TRBJ2-5; 7 bases are a match to TRBD1. The TCR originated in a man in his fifties or sixties with acute or convalescent COVID-19. CDR3 in amino acids: CSVSGQEAPWTQYF. CDR3 sequence (DNA): TGCAGCGTTAGTGGACAGGAGGCTCCGTGGACCCAGTACTTC.